These 20 T cell receptor beta chains originate from one sample sequenced in a study of regulatory T cells in long-lasting Graves disease. Time point here: newly diagnosed GD, antithyroid drugs for less than 3 months. PBMCs provided the RNA from which the TCR library was made. Libraries of TCR beta came from iRepertoire HTBI primers plus Arm-PCR of CDR3 regions. One entry per CDR3 protein, called by TCRdb with MiXCR from the multiplex PCR reads. The sample holds a few hundred thousand distinct CDR3 sequences; roughly 14% are singletons and the top ten take roughly a tenth. These data were likewise used in another study, on T cells in Graves' hyperthyroidism and ophthalmopathy.

The material was peripheral blood mononuclear cells (PBMCs), obtained at new diagnosis, from a patient treated with antithyroid drugs. Receptors originate from a man younger than 40 with Graves disease.

On this clonotype itself: This sequence may be a read error, since a much larger clone differs from it by one base. The chain has TRBV27 and TRBJ2-2, with D tentatively TRBD1 or TRBD2 (6 bases each). Germline CDR1 and CDR2: MNHEY and SMNVEV (reference sequence). The CDR3 contains 15 residues. This chain's CDR3 is CASSFTRDNTGGLFF. In DNA, the CDR3 is TGTGCCAGCAGTTTTACGCGGGACAACACCGGGGGGCTGTTTTTT.

This clonotype came up many times. The chain uses TRBV6-1 and TRBJ1-2; D gene uncertain. Germline V lookup: CDR1 MNHNS, CDR2 SASEGT. The ends were cut back, 10 bases at V and 8 bases at J, with 20 bases in the middle. The CDR3 extends over 13 amino acids. The chain's CDR3 is CAITLPQGSGYTF. CDR3 sequence (DNA): TGTGCCATTACCCTCCCCCAAGGGTCCGGCTACACCTTC.

This clonotype was recorded many times. V usage is TRBV5-1 and J usage is TRBJ2-3, with 12 bases that match TRBD1. Losses at the gene ends were 3 bases for V and 4 bases for J; bases not matched to a gene: 3. Germline CDR1 SGHRS, CDR2 YFSETQ. The CDR3 is made up of 15 amino acids. The CDR3, as DNA: TGCGCCAGCAGCTCGAGGGACAGGGGGCCAGATACGCAGTATTTT. Translation gives CASSSRDRGPDTQYF.

V usage is TRBV7-9 and J usage is TRBJ1-1; TRBD1 might be the D (5 bases). The V and J ends lost 4 bases and 4 bases respectively, with 13 bases between them. Germline V gene data show CDR1 as SEHNR and CDR2 as FQNEAQ (reference sequence). This CDR3 has 14 amino acids. CDR3 in DNA: TGTGCCAGCAGCTGGGAGGGGCGAAGCACTGAAGCTTTCTTT. As protein: CASSWEGRSTEAFF.

There are many counts of this clonotype. V usage is TRBV20-1 and J usage is TRBJ1-5; D is undetermined. The V gene lost 6 bases and the J gene lost 1 base, with 10 bases spanning the gap. The length of the CDR3 is 13 residues. Germline values: CDR1 DFQATT, CDR2 SNEGSKA (reference sequence). CDR3 sequence (DNA): TGCAGTGCCCCTGACACCAGCAATCAGCCCCAGCATTTT. Amino acids: CSAPDTSNQPQHF.

This chain joins TRBV30 and TRBJ2-1; D ambiguous. The CDR3 contains 12 residues. The V end lost 0 bases, the J end lost 7 bases, and 7 bases lay between the germline ends. The germline V gene has CDR1 GTSNPN and CDR2 SVGIG (reference sequence). The CDR3 DNA is TGTGCCTGGAGTGTACGTATAAATGAGCAGTTCTTC. Its protein is CAWSVRINEQFF. The variable domain in full, completed from reference TRBV30 and TRBJ2-1, reads SQTIHQWPATLVQPVGSPLSLECTVEGTSNPNLYWYRQAAGRGLQLLFYSVGIGQISSEVPQNLSASRPQDRQFILSSKKLLLSDSGFYLCAWSVRINEQFFGPGTRLTVL.

This clonotype was seen only a few times. The genes are TRBV20-1 and TRBJ2-3; 11 bases map to TRBD2. Per germline, CDR1 DFQATT and CDR2 SNEGSKA (reference sequence). J lost 6 bases, V lost 0 bases, and 2 bases had no gene match. The CDR3 covers 14 residues. This CDR3 reads CSARDSGRGDTQYF. The DNA of the CDR3 is TGCAGTGCTAGAGATAGCGGGAGGGGGGATACGCAGTATTTT.

The chain couples TRBV18 to TRBJ2-6; D may match TRBD1 or TRBD2 (6 bases each). The CDR3 runs to 17 residues. Germline V gives CDR1 KGHSH, CDR2 LQKENI. V lost 1 base to trimming and J lost 2 bases, with 12 bases between them. Here the CDR3 DNA reads TGTGCCAGCTCACCACAAGGGGGGATCCCTGGGGCCAACGTCCTGACTTTC. Translation: CASSPQGGIPGANVLTF.

V usage is TRBV6-1 and J usage is TRBJ2-2; TRBD1 aligns across 9 bases. Germline assignment: CDR1 MNHNS and CDR2 SASEGT. The CDR3 is 17 residues long. J was trimmed by 6 bases and V by 6 bases; bases with no gene match: 14. Here the CDR3 reads CASRRKGGQGLAGELFF. As DNA, the CDR3 is TGTGCCAGCAGGAGGAAGGGGGGACAGGGTTTAGCCGGGGAGCTGTTTTTT.

This clonotype was seen repeatedly, ten times or more. This chain connects TRBV7-2 to TRBJ2-3; 7 bases align to TRBD2. This CDR3 comprises 15 residues. From germline, CDR1 is SGHTA and CDR2 FQGNSA. V lost 4 bases and J lost 7; bases outside the gene matches: 11. The CDR3 nucleotides read TGTGCCAGCAGCTGGCTACGCGGGAGTATAAATACGCAGTATTTT. Its protein product is CASSWLRGSINTQYF.

The table lists this clonotype with many counts. This rearrangement joins TRBV19 to TRBJ2-7; 9 bases agree with TRBD1. The CDR3 loop spans 14 amino acids. CDR1 and CDR2 from the germline V gene are LNHDA and SQIVND (reference sequence). The V and J ends lost 3 bases and 6 bases, in that order; junction bases with no gene match: 6. In nucleotides, the CDR3 is TGTGCCAGTAGTATGACAGGGGGTACGGCCGAGCAGTACTTC. The encoded protein is CASSMTGGTAEQYF.

This clonotype has a count of ten or more. The V gene is TRBV7-2, the J gene TRBJ2-7; TRBD1 is a possible D gene (5 bases). V was cut by 4 bases and J by 0 bases, with 7 bases left in between. This CDR3 region has 13 residues. Germline values: CDR1 SGHTA, CDR2 FQGNSA. The CDR3: CASSSDSSYEQYF. The CDR3, as DNA: TGTGCCAGCAGCTCCGACAGCTCCTACGAGCAGTACTTC.

The chain joins TRBV28 to TRBJ2-5; D tentatively fits TRBD1 or TRBD2 (5 bases each). The length of the CDR3 is 15 residues. Germline CDR1 MDHEN, CDR2 SYDVKM. V was pared by 3 bases and J by 5 bases, with 16 bases between. CDR3 in DNA: TGTGCCAGCAGTTTTATCGGGACCTCTTTGGAGACCCAGTACTTC. Its translation: CASSFIGTSLETQYF.

This clonotype showed up many times. The rearrangement uses TRBV10-3 and TRBJ2-2; 11 bases fit TRBD2. The CDR3 covers 19 residues. Losses at the gene ends were 6 bases for V and 1 base for J; bases not matched to a gene: 13. Per germline, CDR1 ENHRY and CDR2 SYGVKD. This CDR3 reads CAISIPTSGSVRNTGELFF. The CDR3 DNA is TGTGCCATCAGCATCCCTACTAGCGGGAGTGTGCGGAACACCGGGGAGCTGTTTTTT.

This clonotype was observed at least ten times. This chain links TRBV20-1 with TRBJ2-2; D may be TRBD1 (5 bases). The CDR3 has 15 amino acids. V lost 6 bases and J 0 bases, leaving 14 bases between the germline ends. Germline CDR1 is DFQATT and CDR2 is SNEGSKA (reference sequence). The CDR3 loop is CSAQRQGANTGELFF. DNA of the CDR3: TGCAGTGCGCAGAGGCAGGGCGCGAACACCGGGGAGCTGTTTTTT.

Many counts were recorded for this clonotype. The chain recombines TRBV30 with TRBJ1-2, with TRBD1 as a possible D gene (6 bases). Germline V gene lookup returns CDR1 GTSNPN and CDR2 SVGIG (reference sequence). V shed 5 bases and J shed 5 bases, with 15 bases lying between them. The CDR3 has 13 residues. This chain's CDR3 is CAWLTQGTYGYTF. The CDR3, as DNA: TGTGCCTGGTTGACCCAGGGGACTTATGGCTACACCTTC.

This chain joins TRBV7-2 and TRBJ1-5; the match to TRBD1 covers 9 bases. The CDR3 covers 15 residues. Germline V gene data show CDR1 as SGHTA and CDR2 as FQGNSA. J gave up 7 bases and V 2 bases, and 6 bases lay outside the gene matches. CDR3 residues: CASSLSGQGRQPQHF. For the CDR3, the DNA is TGTGCCAGCAGCTTATCGGGACAGGGCCGGCAGCCCCAGCATTTT.

In DNA, the CDR3 is TGCAGCGTTGCTCGACAGGGGGCTGTCAAAAACATTCAGTACTTC. Its protein is CSVARQGAVKNIQYF. This sequence joins TRBV29-1 and TRBJ2-4, with 10 positions matching TRBD1. Germline trimming cut 4 bases from V and 3 bases from J; bases unmatched to any gene: 6. This CDR3 region has 15 residues. Looked up from germline, CDR1 is SQVTM and CDR2 is ANQGSEA.

The chain employs TRBV10-3 and TRBJ2-7; TRBD2 matches at 12 bases. The germline V gene encodes CDR1 ENHRY and CDR2 SYGVKD. The CDR3 loop spans 15 amino acids. V dropped 10 bases and J dropped 7; count of bases not matched to a gene: 14. As DNA, the CDR3 is TGTGCCACAGCGGGACTAGCGGGCGAGACGCAAGAGCAGTACTTC. Protein product: CATAGLAGETQEQYF.

This clonotype was seen more than once but under ten times. The rearrangement links TRBV24-1 to TRBJ1-4; D may be TRBD1 (5 bases). V lost 6 bases and J lost 0, with 10 bases in between. The germline V gene encodes CDR1 KGHDR and CDR2 SFDVKD. The CDR3 is 15 residues long. CDR3 loop: CATSSGGSTNEKLFF. The CDR3 DNA follows: TGTGCCACCAGTTCTGGGGGGTCAACTAATGAAAAACTGTTTTTT.